The clone carrying this T cell receptor beta chain was seen only a few times. The antigen remains undetermined. The sample is drawn from a study of T cell repertoires in cytomegalovirus infection. Study-wide background: The public TCR beta signatures pointed to both CMV infection and matching HLA type. Notes on the study in general: Dominating the ex vivo response were HLA-C-restricted CMV-specific TCR beta clonotypes. Cumulated frequencies of public TCR beta families served to identify carriers of CMV plus the relevant HLA.

Each CDR3 protein gets one entry after TCRdb re-called the reads with MiXCR. The sample shows under 850,000 distinct CDR3 sequences, approximately 40% of them seen only once. V dropped 2 bases and J dropped 8; count of bases not matched to a gene: 5. Germline CDR1 reads KGHSH; CDR2 reads LQKENI. The CDR3 covers 14 residues. The receptor's source is a human donor in good health (CMV status not recorded). Some clones in this sample may be carry-over from other donors' samples. Sequencing input: PBMCs. V is TRBV18 and J is TRBJ1-4; 7 nucleotides line up with TRBD1. Written as DNA, the CDR3 is TGTGCCAGCTCACCAAACAGGGGACGAGAAAAACTGTTTTTT. Amino acids: CASSPNRGREKLFF.